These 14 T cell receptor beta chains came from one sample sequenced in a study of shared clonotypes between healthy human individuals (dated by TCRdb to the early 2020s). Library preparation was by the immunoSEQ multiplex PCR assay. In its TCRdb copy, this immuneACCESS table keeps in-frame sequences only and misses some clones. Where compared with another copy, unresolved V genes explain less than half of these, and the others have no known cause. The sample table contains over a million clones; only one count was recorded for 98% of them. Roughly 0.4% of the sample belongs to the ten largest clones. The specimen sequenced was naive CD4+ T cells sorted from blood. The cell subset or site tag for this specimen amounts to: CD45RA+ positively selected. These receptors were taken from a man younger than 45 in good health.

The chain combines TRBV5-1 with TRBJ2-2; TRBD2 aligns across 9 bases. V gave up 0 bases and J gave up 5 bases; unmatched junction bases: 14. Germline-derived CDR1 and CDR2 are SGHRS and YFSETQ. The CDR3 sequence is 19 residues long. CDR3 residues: CASSLGVLAGGPRTGELFF. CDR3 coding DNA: TGCGCCAGCAGCTTGGGTGTCCTTGCGGGAGGGCCCCGGACCGGGGAGCTGTTTTTT.

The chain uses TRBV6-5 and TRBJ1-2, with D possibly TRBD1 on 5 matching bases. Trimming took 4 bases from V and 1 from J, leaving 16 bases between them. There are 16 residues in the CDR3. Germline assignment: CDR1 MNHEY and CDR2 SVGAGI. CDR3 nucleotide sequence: TGTGCCAGCAGTTCTTCCGGACGGGGGGGTAACTATGGCTACACCTTC. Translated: CASSSSGRGGNYGYTF.

The CDR3, as DNA: TGTGCCTGGAACCTTGAGACAGGGAGGGAAACTGAAGCTTTCTTT. It specifies CAWNLETGRETEAFF. The V gene is TRBV30, the J gene TRBJ1-1; 7 bases line up with TRBD1. After removal of 4 bases from V and 5 bases from J, the junction contained 13 bases not matched to a gene. The V gene's germline CDR1 is GTSNPN and CDR2 SVGIG (reference sequence). CDR3 length: 15 residues.

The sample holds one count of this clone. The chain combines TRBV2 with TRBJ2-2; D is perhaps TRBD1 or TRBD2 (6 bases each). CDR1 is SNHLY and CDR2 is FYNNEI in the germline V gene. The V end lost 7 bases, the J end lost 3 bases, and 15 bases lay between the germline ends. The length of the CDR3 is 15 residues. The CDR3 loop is CASKGGLSYTGELFF. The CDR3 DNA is TGTGCCAGCAAAGGGGGGCTTTCATACACCGGGGAGCTGTTTTTT. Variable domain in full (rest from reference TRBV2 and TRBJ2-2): EPEVTQTPSHQVTQMGQEVILRCVPISNHLYFYWYRQILGQKVEFLVSFYNNEISEKSEIFDDQFSVERPDGSNFTLKIRSTKLEDSAMYFCASKGGLSYTGELFFGEGSRLTVL.

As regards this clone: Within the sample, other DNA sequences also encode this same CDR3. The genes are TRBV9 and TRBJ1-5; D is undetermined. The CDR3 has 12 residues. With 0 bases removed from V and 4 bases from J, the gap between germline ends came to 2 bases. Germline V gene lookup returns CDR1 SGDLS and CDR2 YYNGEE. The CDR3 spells CASSVGNQPQHF. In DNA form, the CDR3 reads TGTGCCAGCAGCGTAGGAAATCAGCCCCAGCATTTT.

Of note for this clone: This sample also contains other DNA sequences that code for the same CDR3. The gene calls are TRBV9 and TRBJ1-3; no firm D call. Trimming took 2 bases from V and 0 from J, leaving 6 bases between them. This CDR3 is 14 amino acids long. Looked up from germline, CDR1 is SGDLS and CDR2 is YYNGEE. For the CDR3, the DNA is TGTGCCAGCAGCGTGACTAGCTCTGGAAACACCATATATTTT. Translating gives CASSVTSSGNTIYF.

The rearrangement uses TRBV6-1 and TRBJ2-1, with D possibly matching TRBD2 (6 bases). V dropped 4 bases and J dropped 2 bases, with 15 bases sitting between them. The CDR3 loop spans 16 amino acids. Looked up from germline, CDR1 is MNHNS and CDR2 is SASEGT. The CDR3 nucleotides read TGTGCCAGCAGTGCTTTGGTCAGCGGGCCCTACAATGAGCAGTTCTTC. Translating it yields CASSALVSGPYNEQFF.

The CDR3 is CASSLEGQNNEQFF. DNA for the CDR3: TGTGCCAGCAGCTTGGAGGGCCAAAACAATGAGCAGTTCTTC. The rearrangement uses TRBV7-9 and TRBJ2-1; TRBD2 might be the D (6 bases). The CDR3 totals 14 residues. V was pared by 3 bases and J by 5 bases, with 11 bases between. Germline assignment: CDR1 SEHNR and CDR2 FQNEAQ (reference sequence).

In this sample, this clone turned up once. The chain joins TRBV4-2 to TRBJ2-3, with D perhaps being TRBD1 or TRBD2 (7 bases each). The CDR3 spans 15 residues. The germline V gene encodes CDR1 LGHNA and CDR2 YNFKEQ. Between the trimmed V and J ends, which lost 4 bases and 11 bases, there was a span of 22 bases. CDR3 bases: TGTGCCAGCAGCCCCGCCAGCGGGACAGTCGGATGGCAGTATTTT. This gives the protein CASSPASGTVGWQYF.

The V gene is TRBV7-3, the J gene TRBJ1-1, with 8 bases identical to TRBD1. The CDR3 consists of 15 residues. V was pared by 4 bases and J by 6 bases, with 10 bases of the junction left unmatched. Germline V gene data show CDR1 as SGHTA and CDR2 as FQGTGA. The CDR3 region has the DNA TGTGCCAGCAGCTCCTTAGGACAGGGAGTGGCTGAAGCTTTCTTT. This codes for CASSSLGQGVAEAFF.

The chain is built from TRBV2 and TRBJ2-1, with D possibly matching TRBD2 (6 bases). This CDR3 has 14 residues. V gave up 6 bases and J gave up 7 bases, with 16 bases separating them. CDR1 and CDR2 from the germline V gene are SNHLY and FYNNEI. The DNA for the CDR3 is TGTGCCAGCAGCGTCGGCGGGAATGTGAATGAGCAGTTCTTC. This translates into CASSVGGNVNEQFF. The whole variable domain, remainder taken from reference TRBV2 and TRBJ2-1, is EPEVTQTPSHQVTQMGQEVILRCVPISNHLYFYWYRQILGQKVEFLVSFYNNEISEKSEIFDDQFSVERPDGSNFTLKIRSTKLEDSAMYFCASSVGGNVNEQFFGPGTRLTVL.

CDR3 DNA: TGTGCCAGCAGCTTAGCTAGGACTAGCGGGAATGAGCAGTTCTTC. Its protein product is CASSLARTSGNEQFF. The chain uses TRBV7-9 and TRBJ2-1; 11 positions match TRBD2. The CDR3 sequence is 15 residues long. Germline CDR1 SEHNR, CDR2 FQNEAQ (reference sequence). With V trimmed by 0 bases and J by 7 bases, 2 bases remained unmatched. The full variable domain, its missing parts supplied by reference TRBV7-9 and TRBJ2-1, is DTGVSQNPRHKITKRGQNVTFRCDPISEHNRLYWYRQTLGQGPEFLTYFQNEAQLEKSRLLSDRFSAERPKGSFSTLEIQRTEQGDSAMYLCASSLARTSGNEQFFGPGTRLTVL.

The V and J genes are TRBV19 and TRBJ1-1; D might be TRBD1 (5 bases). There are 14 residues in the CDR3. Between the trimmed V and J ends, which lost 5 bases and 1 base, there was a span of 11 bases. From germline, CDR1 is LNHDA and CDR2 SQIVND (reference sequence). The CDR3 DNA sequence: TGTGCCAGTAGTGAAGGACACCGGAACACTGAAGCTTTCTTT. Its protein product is CASSEGHRNTEAFF.

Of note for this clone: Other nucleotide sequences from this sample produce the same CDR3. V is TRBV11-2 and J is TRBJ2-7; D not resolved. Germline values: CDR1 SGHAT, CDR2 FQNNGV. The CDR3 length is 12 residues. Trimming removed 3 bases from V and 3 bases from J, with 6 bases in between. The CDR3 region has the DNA TGTGCCAGCAGCTTGGATCTCTACGAGCAGTACTTC. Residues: CASSLDLYEQYF.